Listed below are T cell receptor beta chains from one sample, sequenced in a study of resident and recirculating memory T cells in vitiligo. Sequenced by immunoSEQ multiplex PCR; TCRdb stores in-frame clones only, minus some. The sample contains roughly 40,000 clones, about nine tenths of which appear only once. Specimen: blood. The origin of the receptors is a male donor with vitiligo. CDR3s include the opening cysteine and the closing phenylalanine or tryptophan. The order of the fields is clone size, D gene, V gene, J gene, CDR3 protein, CDR3 DNA. The D gene is left open where the match is weak. A clone size is listed for some rows: how often the clone was seen (once, few, many), or a class if it is expanded.

size: .
D: TRBD1
V: TRBV9
J: TRBJ1-6
CDR3: CASSGGVTGGRSPLHF
DNA: TGTGCCAGCAGCGGGGGGGTTACAGGGGGCCGTTCACCCCTCCACTTT

size: .
D: TRBD1
V: TRBV6-6
J: TRBJ2-1
CDR3: CASRPTGGVGNEQFF
DNA: TGTGCCAGCAGACCAACAGGGGGCGTTGGCAATGAGCAGTTCTTC

size: .
D: .
V: TRBV7-9
J: TRBJ2-3
CDR3: CASSRQVATDTQYF
DNA: TGTGCCAGCAGCAGACAGGTGGCCACAGATACGCAGTATTTT

size: .
D: TRBD2
V: TRBV10-3
J: TRBJ2-1
CDR3: CAISVVAGGRTGVEQFF
DNA: TGTGCCATCAGTGTAGTAGCGGGGGGGCGTACAGGAGTCGAGCAGTTCTTC

size: .
D: TRBD2
V: TRBV11-2
J: TRBJ2-3
CDR3: CASSWTSGGPDTQYF
DNA: TGTGCCAGCAGCTGGACTAGCGGGGGGCCAGATACGCAGTATTTT

size: .
D: TRBD1
V: TRBV6-5
J: TRBJ1-2
CDR3: CASSYGGQPYGYTF
DNA: TGTGCCAGCAGTTACGGGGGACAGCCCTATGGCTACACCTTC

size: .
D: .
V: TRBV9
J: TRBJ2-2
CDR3: CASSGTVTGELFF
DNA: TGTGCCAGCAGCGGGACAGTCACCGGGGAGCTGTTTTTT

size: .
D: .
V: TRBV7-6
J: TRBJ2-7
CDR3: CASSLFTATYEQYF
DNA: TGTGCCAGCAGCTTATTCACAGCCACCTACGAGCAGTACTTC

size: .
D: .
V: TRBV21-1
J: TRBJ2-1
CDR3: CASSKADCSYNEQFF
DNA: TGTGCCAGCAGCAAAGCAGACTGCTCCTACAATGAGCAGTTCTTC

size: .
D: .
V: TRBV9
J: TRBJ2-7
CDR3: CASSVGGGTYEQYF
DNA: TGTGCCAGCAGCGTAGGTGGGGGGACCTACGAGCAGTACTTC

size: .
D: TRBD1
V: TRBV5-1
J: TRBJ2-3
CDR3: CASNRGILTPSTDTQYF
DNA: TGCGCCAGCAACAGGGGCATCCTCACCCCTAGCACAGATACGCAGTATTTT

size: .
D: .
V: TRBV4-1
J: TRBJ1-2
CDR3: CASSQRSANYGYTF
DNA: TGCGCCAGCAGCCAACGTTCAGCTAACTATGGCTACACCTTC

size: .
D: .
V: TRBV7-8
J: TRBJ1-2
CDR3: CASSLALIIDGYTF
DNA: TGTGCCAGCAGCTTAGCGCTAATTATTGATGGCTACACCTTC

size: .
D: .
V: TRBV13
J: TRBJ2-7
CDR3: CASSLEARPYEQYF
DNA: TGTGCCAGCAGCTTAGAAGCACGTCCCTACGAGCAGTACTTC

size: .
D: TRBD1
V: TRBV19
J: TRBJ1-5
CDR3: CASSMGRDRGQPQHF
DNA: TGTGCCAGTAGTATGGGGAGGGACAGGGGACAGCCCCAGCATTTT

size: once
D: TRBD1
V: TRBV5-4
J: TRBJ1-1
CDR3: CASSKEGGSVRAFF
DNA: TGTGCCAGCAGCAAAGAAGGGGGCTCAGTTCGCGCTTTCTTT

size: .
D: TRBD2
V: TRBV7-9
J: TRBJ2-1
CDR3: CASSLGFAGREGNEQFF
DNA: TGTGCCAGCAGCTTAGGTTTTGCGGGGCGGGAGGGCAATGAGCAGTTCTTC

size: .
D: .
V: TRBV2
J: TRBJ2-1
CDR3: CASSDNRGGSYNEQFF
DNA: TGTGCCAGCAGTGACAACAGGGGGGGCTCCTACAATGAGCAGTTCTTC

size: .
D: .
V: TRBV9
J: TRBJ2-5
CDR3: CASSGTLRETQYF
DNA: TGTGCCAGCAGCGGCACGCTACGGGAGACCCAGTACTTC

size: once
D: .
V: TRBV30
J: TRBJ1-6
CDR3: CAWTRSSYNSPLHF
DNA: TGTGCCTGGACACGGAGCTCCTATAATTCACCCCTCCACTTT

size: .
D: TRBD2
V: TRBV27
J: TRBJ2-1
CDR3: CASTWGGEQFF
DNA: TGTGCCAGCACTTGGGGGGGGGAGCAGTTCTTC

size: .
D: .
V: TRBV13
J: TRBJ1-2
CDR3: CASSLGGPAGRRYGYTF
DNA: TGTGCCAGCAGCTTAGGCGGACCGGCAGGGAGGAGATATGGCTACACCTTC

size: .
D: TRBD2
V: TRBV5-4
J: TRBJ2-5
CDR3: CASRRLAGDKETQYF
DNA: TGTGCCAGCAGACGACTAGCTGGGGATAAAGAGACCCAGTACTTC

size: once
D: .
V: TRBV25-1
J: TRBJ1-2
CDR3: CVSRQVGGYTF
DNA: TGTGTCAGCAGACAGGTTGGTGGCTACACCTTC

size: .
D: TRBD2
V: TRBV7-2
J: TRBJ2-5
CDR3: CASSRLSGTSIFETQYF
DNA: TGTGCCAGCAGCCGACTTTCCGGGACTAGCATTTTCGAGACCCAGTACTTC

size: .
D: .
V: TRBV30
J: TRBJ2-1
CDR3: CAWSGRDQETWQFF
DNA: TGTGCCTGGAGTGGTCGGGATCAGGAAACGTGGCAGTTCTTC

size: .
D: .
V: TRBV4-1
J: TRBJ2-5
CDR3: CASSPPGQQETQYF
DNA: TGCGCCAGCAGCCCACCCGGACAGCAAGAGACCCAGTACTTC

size: .
D: TRBD1
V: TRBV19
J: TRBJ1-2
CDR3: CASRLLGGGTYGYTF
DNA: TGTGCCAGTAGGTTGTTAGGAGGGGGCACCTATGGCTACACCTTC

size: .
D: TRBD1
V: TRBV6-5
J: TRBJ1-2
CDR3: CASSYSRTGANYGYTF
DNA: TGTGCCAGCAGTTACTCCCGGACAGGGGCTAACTATGGCTACACCTTC

size: .
D: .
V: TRBV6-5
J: TRBJ2-2
CDR3: CASSYLQENTGELFF
DNA: TGTGCCAGCAGTTACTTACAGGAGAACACCGGGGAGCTGTTTTTT

size: .
D: TRBD1
V: TRBV30
J: TRBJ2-7
CDR3: CAWSPHRTGNPFYEQYF
DNA: TGTGCCTGGAGCCCCCATCGGACAGGGAACCCCTTTTACGAGCAGTACTTC

size: few
D: .
V: TRBV14
J: TRBJ1-2
CDR3: CASSQDRGTIIF
DNA: TGTGCCAGCAGCCAAGACCGCGGAACCATCATCTTC

size: .
D: .
V: TRBV11-2
J: TRBJ2-3
CDR3: CASSPRLKDTQYF
DNA: TGTGCCAGCAGCCCTCGTCTAAAGGATACGCAGTATTTT

size: .
D: TRBD1
V: TRBV5-1
J: TRBJ2-7
CDR3: CASSFNRDRRSYEQYF
DNA: TGCGCCAGCAGCTTTAATAGGGACAGGAGATCCTACGAGCAGTACTTC

size: once
D: .
V: TRBV9
J: TRBJ2-3
CDR3: CASSVGAPGKRGRTDTQYF
DNA: TGTGCCAGCAGCGTAGGCGCTCCGGGGAAGCGCGGGCGCACAGATACGCAGTATTTT

size: once
D: .
V: TRBV7-2
J: TRBJ1-1
CDR3: CASSFSSGGNTEAFF
DNA: TGTGCCAGCAGCTTCTCCTCCGGGGGTAACACTGAAGCTTTCTTT

size: .
D: TRBD2
V: TRBV30
J: TRBJ2-2
CDR3: CACLDLGASGGGGELFF
DNA: TGTGCCTGCCTAGATCTCGGGGCTAGCGGGGGTGGCGGGGAGCTGTTTTTT

size: .
D: TRBD1
V: TRBV2
J: TRBJ1-2
CDR3: CASSRDSPAVVTGYGYTF
DNA: TGTGCCAGCTCGAGGGACAGCCCAGCTGTGGTGACGGGCTATGGCTACACCTTC

size: .
D: .
V: TRBV4-2
J: TRBJ2-7
CDR3: CASSQGPVTRTLKTTYEQYF
DNA: TGTGCCAGCAGCCAAGGACCGGTCACTAGGACCCTGAAAACAACCTACGAGCAGTACTTC

size: .
D: .
V: TRBV4-2
J: TRBJ2-2
CDR3: CASSQVIAGELFF
DNA: TGTGCCAGCAGCCAAGTGATAGCCGGGGAGCTGTTTTTT

size: .
D: .
V: TRBV5-6
J: TRBJ1-1
CDR3: CASRRGSGAEAFF
DNA: TGTGCCAGCAGGCGGGGGTCTGGGGCTGAAGCTTTCTTT

size: .
D: TRBD1
V: TRBV2
J: TRBJ1-5
CDR3: CASSGQEPSVNQPQHF
DNA: TGTGCCAGCAGCGGACAGGAACCTTCAGTCAATCAGCCCCAGCATTTT

size: .
D: .
V: TRBV4-3
J: TRBJ2-5
CDR3: CASSQSGGAQETQYF
DNA: TGCGCCAGCAGCCAATCCGGCGGGGCCCAAGAGACCCAGTACTTC

size: once
D: .
V: TRBV5-1
J: TRBJ1-2
CDR3: CASRPTGGHRGYTF
DNA: TGCGCCAGCAGACCCACCGGGGGGCACAGGGGCTACACCTTC

size: .
D: TRBD1
V: TRBV18
J: TRBJ2-3
CDR3: CASSSLATGITDTQYF
DNA: TGTGCCAGCTCCTCACTGGCGACAGGGATCACAGATACGCAGTATTTT

size: .
D: TRBD2
V: TRBV10-3
J: TRBJ2-7
CDR3: CAIVRKRGEWYEQYF
DNA: TGTGCCATCGTCCGGAAGCGGGGGGAATGGTACGAGCAGTACTTC

size: .
D: TRBD2
V: TRBV19
J: TRBJ2-1
CDR3: CASSPGTSGGTYNEQFF
DNA: TGTGCCAGTAGTCCCGGGACTAGCGGGGGTACCTACAATGAGCAGTTCTTC

size: .
D: .
V: TRBV19
J: TRBJ2-1
CDR3: CASSSLAHEQFF
DNA: TGTGCCAGTAGTTCGCTAGCCCATGAGCAGTTCTTC

size: .
D: .
V: TRBV11-2
J: TRBJ1-3
CDR3: CASSLEQFTSDTIYF
DNA: TGTGCCAGCAGCTTAGAACAGTTTACATCGGACACCATATATTTT

size: .
D: TRBD2
V: TRBV4-2
J: TRBJ2-3
CDR3: CASSLAGSGGATDTQYF
DNA: TGTGCCAGCAGCCTCGCGGGTAGCGGGGGGGCCACAGATACGCAGTATTTT

size: .
D: .
V: TRBV6-5
J: TRBJ1-2
CDR3: CASRLTGTQKSYTF
DNA: TGTGCCAGCAGACTGACCGGGACTCAGAAGAGCTACACCTTC